Each of the 5 T cell receptor beta chains below was sequenced from the same sample in a study of CD8+ T cells in alopecia areata. Extraction of RNA preceded its reverse transcription into cDNA, which served as the sequencing template. The assay was immunoSEQ multiplex PCR, and TCRdb's table has in-frame clones only and misses some. The data show 150,000 to 200,000 clones, 50% to 75% seen once. The material was CD4+ T cells sorted from blood, obtained at week 0. The source is a human donor with alopecia areata.

This chain joins TRBV23-1 and TRBJ1-2; 8 bases fit TRBD1. TRBV23-1 counts as an open reading frame of uncertain function. The length of the CDR3 is 18 residues. Trimming at V came to 0 bases and at J to 5 bases, leaving 14 bases not matched to a gene. In DNA form, the CDR3 reads TGCGCCAGCAGTCAATCCTGGGGCCAGGGGGCGCCGAGGTATGGCTACACCTTC. Amino acids: CASSQSWGQGAPRYGYTF.

This clone was detected only once. As DNA, the CDR3 is TGTGCCAGCACCCCCAACGGGTCTAAGGCTTTCTTT. Translating gives CASTPNGSKAFF. This sequence joins TRBV2 and TRBJ1-1; D ambiguous. Trimming pared 7 bases from V and 11 bases from J, leaving 17 bases between. Germline CDR1 and CDR2: SNHLY and FYNNEI. The CDR3 is 12 amino acids.

Notes on this clone: This CDR3 is also generated by other DNA sequences in the sample. The chain employs TRBV29-1 and TRBJ2-5, with no clear D. Germline V lookup: CDR1 SQVTM, CDR2 ANQGSEA. The CDR3 totals 11 residues. V was clipped by 6 bases and J by 2 bases, with 7 bases between them. CDR3 sequence reads: CSVGKQETQYF. For the CDR3, the DNA is TGCAGCGTCGGAAAACAAGAGACCCAGTACTTC.

The chain couples TRBV29-1 to TRBJ1-1, with a weak D call TRBD1 (5 bases). The V gene's germline CDR1 is SQVTM and CDR2 ANQGSEA. This CDR3 has 12 residues. Between the trimmed V and J ends, which lost 7 bases and 3 bases, there was a span of 12 bases. This chain's CDR3 is CSGRDRYTEAFF. The CDR3 DNA sequence: TGCAGCGGACGGGACCGATACACTGAAGCTTTCTTT.

This clone was observed a few times. This sequence joins TRBV7-9 and TRBJ2-7, with D tentatively TRBD1 (6 bases). Trimming stripped 5 bases from V and 4 bases from J, with 18 bases between. The germline gives CDR1 SEHNR, CDR2 FQNEAQ (reference sequence). This CDR3 spans 15 amino acids. The CDR3 is CASSTQSQGTYEQYF. In nucleotides, the CDR3 is TGTGCCAGCAGCACGCAATCACAGGGAACGTACGAGCAGTACTTC. Combining the CDR3 with reference TRBV7-9 and TRBJ2-7 gives the whole variable domain DTGVSQNPRHKITKRGQNVTFRCDPISEHNRLYWYRQTLGQGPEFLTYFQNEAQLEKSRLLSDRFSAERPKGSFSTLEIQRTEQGDSAMYLCASSTQSQGTYEQYFGPGTRLTVT.